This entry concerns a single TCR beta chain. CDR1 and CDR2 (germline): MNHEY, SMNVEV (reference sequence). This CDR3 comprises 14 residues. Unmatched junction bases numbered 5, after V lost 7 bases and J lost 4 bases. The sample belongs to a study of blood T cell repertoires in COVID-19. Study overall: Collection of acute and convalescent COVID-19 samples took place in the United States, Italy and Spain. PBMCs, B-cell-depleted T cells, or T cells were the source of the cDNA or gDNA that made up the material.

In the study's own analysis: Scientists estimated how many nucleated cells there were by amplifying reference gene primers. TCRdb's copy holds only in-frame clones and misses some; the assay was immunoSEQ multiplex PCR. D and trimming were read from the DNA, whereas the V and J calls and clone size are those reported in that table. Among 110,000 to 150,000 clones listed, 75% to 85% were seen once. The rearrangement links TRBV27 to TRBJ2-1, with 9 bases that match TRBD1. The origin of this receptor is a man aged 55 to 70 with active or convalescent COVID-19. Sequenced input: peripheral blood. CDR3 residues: CASKSGTGYNEQFF. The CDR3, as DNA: TGTGCCAGCAAGAGCGGGACAGGGTACAATGAGCAGTTCTTC.